The rows below give T cell receptor beta chains drawn from one sample of a study of T cells in Graves' hyperthyroidism and ophthalmopathy. Each CDR3 protein is one row after TCRdb ran MiXCR on the multiplex PCR reads. The table has fewer than 700,000 distinct CDR3 sequences, 17% seen once. The sample taken for sequencing was blood. The receptors here all came from a woman between 18 and 30 years old with Graves' ophthalmopathy. The CDR3 runs from the conserved cysteine through the conserved F or W. A D gene is named only where the DNA matches it firmly. The listing skips clone size in some rows; elsewhere it reads once, few, many or a size class.

d_call j_call v_call clone_size cdr3_nt cdr3_aa
TRBD1 TRBJ2-2 TRBV11-2 . TGTGCCAGCAGCTTGACAGGGGAACACACCGGGGAGCTGTTTTTT CASSLTGEHTGELFF
TRBD2 TRBJ2-3 TRBV7-2 many TGTGCCAGCAGCTCCCCCGGGACTAGTCGGATCGGTACGCAGTATTTT CASSSPGTSRIGTQYF
. TRBJ1-1 TRBV13 . TGTGCCAGCAGCTCCTCCCCGGGGGCCACTGAAGCTTTCTTT CASSSSPGATEAFF
. TRBJ2-1 TRBV7-9 many TGTGCCAGCAGCCCGAGACGGGAGCCCCCCTACAATGAGCAGTTCTTC CASSPRREPPYNEQFF
TRBD1 TRBJ2-3 TRBV7-9 many TGTGCCAGCAGTCGACAGGGGGTGACAGATACGCAGTATTTT CASSRQGVTDTQYF
. TRBJ1-2 TRBV28 few TGTGCCAGCAGTACTGGCTCGAACTATGGCTACACCTTC CASSTGSNYGYTF
. TRBJ2-5 TRBV4-1 . TGCGCCAGCAGCTCGCTTCGGGCAGAGACCCAGTACTTC CASSSLRAETQYF
TRBD2 TRBJ2-1 TRBV7-9 . TGTGCCAGCAGCCCGACTAGCGGGAGGGGTGAGCAGTTCTTC CASSPTSGRGEQFF
. TRBJ2-3 TRBV24-1 . TGTGCCACCAGTGATCCGGCGGGACGTTTGGATACGCAGTATTTT CATSDPAGRLDTQYF
. TRBJ1-2 TRBV28 . TGTGCCAGCCGCCGGGACGGGGGGAACTATGGCTACACCTTC CASRRDGGNYGYTF
. TRBJ2-7 TRBV30 . TGTGCCTGGACCAGTTACTGCGAGCAGTACTTC CAWTSYCEQYF
. TRBJ1-1 TRBV6-1 many TGTGCCAGCAGTGAAGCGCTGGCCATGAACACTGAAGCTTTCTTT CASSEALAMNTEAFF
. TRBJ2-1 TRBV7-6 many TGTGCCAGCAGATCAGTCGGGGACAATGAGCAGTTCTTC CASRSVGDNEQFF
. TRBJ1-6 TRBV6-2/TRBV6-3 . TGTGCCAGCAGTTACGGGGGAGGGGGGGGTTCACCCCTCCACTTT CASSYGGGGGSPLHF
. TRBJ1-1 TRBV5-8 . TGTGCCAGCAGCAGGGTCGGGCTGAACACTGAAGCTTTCTTT CASSRVGLNTEAFF
TRBD2 TRBJ2-3 TRBV10-2 many TGCGCCAGCAGTGAGACTAGCGTAAATACGCAGTATTTT CASSETSVNTQYF
TRBD2 TRBJ2-1 TRBV28 . TGTGCCAGCCAGACTAGCGGGAGAGGGGAGTTCTTC CASQTSGRGEFF
. TRBJ1-1 TRBV20-1 many TGCAGTGCCAACCGGAGGGAGAACACTGAAGCTTTCTTT CSANRRENTEAFF
. TRBJ2-3 TRBV9 . TGTGCCAGCAGTATTAGCGTACCCCCTGGGCCAGATACGCAGTATTTT CASSISVPPGPDTQYF
. TRBJ2-7 TRBV11-2 few TGTGCCAGCAGCTTAGACCTCAGCCCTAACTGCGAGCAGTACTTC CASSLDLSPNCEQYF
. TRBJ1-5 TRBV20-1 few TGCGGCTTTGGGGACAATAGCAATCAGCCCCAGCATTTT CGFGDNSNQPQHF
. TRBJ1-1 TRBV5-1 . TGCGCCAGCGGCTTGCTAGGGCAGTCTGAAGCTTTCTTT CASGLLGQSEAFF
. TRBJ2-6 TRBV6-1 few TGTGCCAGCAGTCGATTCAGGGGACCCATCTCTGGGGCCAACGTCCTGACTTTC CASSRFRGPISGANVLTF
TRBD1 TRBJ2-1 TRBV4-1 . TGCGCCAGCAGCCCAACCTACCCGGGACAGGGAACAATGGGAGACTACAATGAGCAGTTCTTC CASSPTYPGQGTMGDYNEQFF
. TRBJ2-4 TRBV4-1 . TGCGCCAGCAGCCAGCCTGTCAGCCTAGCCAAAAACATTCAGTACTTC CASSQPVSLAKNIQYF
. TRBJ1-2 TRBV20-1 . TGCAGTGCTAGAGGGGGAGAGAACTATGGCTACACCTTC CSARGGENYGYTF
TRBD2 TRBJ2-7 TRBV6-2/TRBV6-3 . TGTGCCAGCGCCGCCGGGACTAGCGATGCCTACGAGCAGTACTTC CASAAGTSDAYEQYF
TRBD1 TRBJ2-5 TRBV5-6 . TGTGCCAGCAGCTCCACGAGGGACAGGGTGGCCCAAGAGACCCAGTACTTC CASSSTRDRVAQETQYF
. TRBJ1-3 TRBV30 . TGTGCCTGGAGTGACGGGCTTTCGGGCTCTGGAAACACCATATATTTT CAWSDGLSGSGNTIYF
. TRBJ2-2 TRBV7-8 many TGTGCCAGCAGAGGGGTCAGGGCAGGCACCGGGGAGCTGTTTTTT CASRGVRAGTGELFF
. TRBJ1-3 TRBV4-2 . TGTGCCAGCAGCCCGACACGGTCGGCTGGAAACACCATATATTTT CASSPTRSAGNTIYF
TRBD2 TRBJ2-1 TRBV11-2 . TGTGCCAGCAGTCCGTCGACTAGCGGGACGGGTGAGCAGTTCTTC CASSPSTSGTGEQFF
TRBD2 TRBJ2-3 TRBV6-2/TRBV6-3 . TGTGCCAGCAGCCAACTAGCGGCTAGCACAGATACGCAGTATTTT CASSQLAASTDTQYF
. TRBJ1-1 TRBV7-3 few TGTGCCAGCAGCGAACAGACGGGAAGGAACACTGAAGCTTTCTTT CASSEQTGRNTEAFF
. TRBJ2-5 TRBV30 many TGTGCCTGGAGTGTACTAGTGGAGACCCAGTACTTC CAWSVLVETQYF
. TRBJ1-1 TRBV27 many TGTGCCAGCAGTTTATGGAGCCTGGGATCTAACACTGAAGCTTTCTTT CASSLWSLGSNTEAFF
TRBD2 TRBJ2-3 TRBV28 many TGTGCCAGCAGTTATCGACTAGCGGGGTTCCCTAGCACAGATACGCAGTATTTT CASSYRLAGFPSTDTQYF
TRBD2 TRBJ2-7 TRBV7-3 . TGTGCCAGCAGCCCCCTCGGGGGTGGACTAGCGGGCCCCTACGAGCAGTACTTC CASSPLGGGLAGPYEQYF
. TRBJ1-1 TRBV7-2 many TGTGCCAGCAGCAAACACGTCAAGAACACTGAAGCTTTCTTT CASSKHVKNTEAFF
. TRBJ1-5 TRBV20-1 . TGCAGTGCCGTGGCACAGCTTAGCAATCAGCCCCAGCATTTT CSAVAQLSNQPQHF
. TRBJ2-5 TRBV6-1 many TGTGCCAGCGGATATTTGGACTCCGTGGGGGAGACCCAGTACTTC CASGYLDSVGETQYF
. TRBJ2-7 TRBV28 . TGTACCAGCAGTTTTTCGCGGAGCTCCTGGGACGACGAGCAGTACTTC CTSSFSRSSWDDEQYF
. TRBJ1-2 TRBV6-1 many TGTGCCAGCAGTGAAGCCGGGGCTCGGGCTGGCTACACCTTC CASSEAGARAGYTF
. TRBJ1-5 TRBV10-3 few TGTGCCATCAGTGAAAGAGACAGCGCTAATCAGCCCCAGCATTTT CAISERDSANQPQHF
. TRBJ2-7 TRBV28 few TGTGCCAGCACCCTCGGCTACGGGCAGTACTTC CASTLGYGQYF
. TRBJ1-4 TRBV6-6 . TGTGCCAGCAGTTACCGGGGGGAAGAAAAACTGTTTTTT CASSYRGEEKLFF
. TRBJ2-7 TRBV6-1 many TGTGCCAGCAGTGTTGAGGGGTACGAGCAGTACTTC CASSVEGYEQYF
TRBD2 TRBJ2-3 TRBV19 . TGTGCCAGTAGTATCAATCTAGCGGGGATGGATACGCAGTATTTT CASSINLAGMDTQYF
TRBD2 TRBJ2-5 TRBV9 . TGTGCCAGCAGCGTCACTAGCGGGAGGGCCGAGACCCAGTACTTC CASSVTSGRAETQYF
TRBD1 TRBJ1-3 TRBV12-3/TRBV12-4 . TGTGCCAGCAGTAGGACAGGGGACGGAAACACCATATATTTT CASSRTGDGNTIYF
. TRBJ1-1 TRBV6-2/TRBV6-3 many TGTGCCAGCAGCGCCTTCGGACAGCAAAACACTGAAGCTTTCTTT CASSAFGQQNTEAFF
. TRBJ1-6 TRBV20-1 few TGCAGTGCTAGACTACGACAGGCCCACGAGGATTCACCCCTCCACTTT CSARLRQAHEDSPLHF
TRBD2 TRBJ2-4 TRBV11-1 few TGTGCCAGCAGCTTAGCGGGGAGGGTCGGGATTCAGTACTTC CASSLAGRVGIQYF
TRBD1 TRBJ2-2 TRBV5-1 many TGCGCCAGCAGCTTGGCGCCGGGACAGGGCTCCACCGGGGAGCTGTTTTTT CASSLAPGQGSTGELFF
TRBD2 TRBJ2-5 TRBV15 many TGTGCCACCAGCAGCCGGGACTCGGGGGGAGAGACCCAGTACTTC CATSSRDSGGETQYF
. TRBJ1-2 TRBV28 many TGTGCCAGCAGTTTAGACAGAGCCTCTTGGAAGACCTTC CASSLDRASWKTF
TRBD1 TRBJ2-2 TRBV7-8 . TGTGCCAGCAGCTTGGACAGGGCGTGGACCGGGGAGCTGTTTTTT CASSLDRAWTGELFF
. TRBJ2-3 TRBV20-1 . TGCAGTGCTGGGACCGCGCCCGGGGAGTATTTT CSAGTAPGEYF